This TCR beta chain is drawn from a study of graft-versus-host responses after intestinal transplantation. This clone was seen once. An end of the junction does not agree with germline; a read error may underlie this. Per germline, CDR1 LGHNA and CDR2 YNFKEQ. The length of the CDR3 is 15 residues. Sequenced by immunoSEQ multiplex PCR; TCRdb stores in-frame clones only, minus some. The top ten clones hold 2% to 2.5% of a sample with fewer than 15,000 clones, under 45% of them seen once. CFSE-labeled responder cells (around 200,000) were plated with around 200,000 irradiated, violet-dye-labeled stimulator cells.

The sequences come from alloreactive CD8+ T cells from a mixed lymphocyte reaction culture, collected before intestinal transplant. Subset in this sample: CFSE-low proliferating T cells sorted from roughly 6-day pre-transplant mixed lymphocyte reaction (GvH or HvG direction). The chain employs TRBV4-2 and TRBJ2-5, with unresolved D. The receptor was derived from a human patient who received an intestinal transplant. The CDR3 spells CASSQEGWSQETRYF. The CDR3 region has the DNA TGTGCCAGCAGCCAAGAAGGGTGGAGCCAAGAGACCCGGTACTTC.